These 16 T cell receptor beta chains originate from one sample sequenced in a study of cytomegalovirus exposure and HLA in healthy donors. Amplification used 60 Vbeta primers and 13 Jbeta primers. Assay used: immunoSEQ multiplex PCR; TCRdb lists only in-frame clones, some missing. This table has about 110,000 clones, 69% appearing once. Input material: PBMCs. These receptor sequences come from a man between 25 and 39 years old in good health and CMV-seronegative.

The chain combines TRBV5-6 with TRBJ1-1; possibly TRBD1 for D (6 bases). Germline CDR1 reads SGHDT; CDR2 reads YYEEEE. The CDR3 spans 15 residues. Trimming left V 0 bases short and J 2 bases short, with 11 bases between. This CDR3 is CASSLGGGGNTEAFF. The CDR3 nucleotides are TGTGCCAGCAGCTTGGGGGGAGGGGGTAACACTGAAGCTTTCTTT.

The genes are TRBV28 and TRBJ1-2, with D possibly TRBD1 on 6 matching bases. This CDR3 comprises 13 residues. Germline loops: CDR1 MDHEN, CDR2 SYDVKM. The V end was cut by 9 bases, the J end by 0 bases, with 11 bases between. The CDR3 is CASGRGSNYGYTF. DNA of the CDR3: TGTGCCAGTGGGAGGGGGTCTAACTATGGCTACACCTTC.

This clone was observed a single time. CDR3 DNA sequence: TGTGCCAGCAGTTACCCAAGGACAGGGGGATCCTACAATGAGCAGTTCTTC. Translated: CASSYPRTGGSYNEQFF. The J gene is TRBJ2-1, the V gene TRBV27, with TRBD1 matching over 10 bases. V shed 4 bases and J 1 base; nucleotides not matched to a gene: 7. Germline CDR1 is MNHEY and CDR2 is SMNVEV (reference sequence). The CDR3 length is 17 residues.

This chain uses TRBV29-1 with TRBJ2-7, with 7 bases matching TRBD2. The junction had 6 bases not matched to a gene; V was cut back by 4 bases and J by 6 bases. The germline V gene encodes CDR1 SQVTM and CDR2 ANQGSEA. The CDR3 has 12 amino acids. CDR3 nucleotide sequence: TGCAGCGTTGGGTGGACTAGAGGCGAGCAGTACTTC. This translates into CSVGWTRGEQYF.

This clone was seen only once. The chain links TRBV7-6 to TRBJ2-1; 7 bases are a match to TRBD2. The CDR3 loop spans 14 amino acids. Trimming at V came to 0 bases and at J to 6 bases, leaving 2 bases not matched to a gene. The germline V gene encodes CDR1 SGHVS and CDR2 FNYEAQ. CDR3 nucleotide sequence: TGTGCCAGCAGCTTAGCACTAGCGACCAATGAGCAGTTCTTC. Its protein product is CASSLALATNEQFF.

This chain joins TRBV19 and TRBJ2-7; TRBD2 aligns across 9 bases. The CDR3 has 16 residues. The junction had 14 bases not matched to a gene; V was cut back by 5 bases and J by 6 bases. In germline, CDR1 is LNHDA, CDR2 SQIVND (reference sequence). The CDR3 region has the DNA TGTGCCAGTAGTGTTTCAATTCAAGCGGGAGGTGGCGAGCAGTACTTC. Amino acids: CASSVSIQAGGGEQYF.

CDR3 protein: CASSEHRDSYSYEQYF. For the CDR3, the DNA is TGTGCCAGCAGCGAACATAGGGACAGCTACTCCTACGAGCAGTACTTC. This chain connects TRBV2 to TRBJ2-7; 7 bases align to TRBD1. Germline V CDR1 and CDR2: SNHLY, FYNNEI. The CDR3 extends over 16 amino acids. With 6 bases clipped from V and 0 bases from J, the junction kept 11 bases outside the gene matches.

This clone was seen only once. The identical CDR3 is also encoded by other nucleotide sequences in the sample. The V gene is TRBV5-6, the J gene TRBJ2-2; 10 bases map to TRBD1. This CDR3 has 17 residues. V lost 3 bases, J lost 5 bases, and 10 bases stayed unmatched. Looked up from germline, CDR1 is SGHDT and CDR2 is YYEEEE. CDR3 in amino acids: CASSSLGQGRRTGELFF. The CDR3 region has the DNA TGTGCCAGCAGCTCCCTGGGACAGGGGCGTCGGACCGGGGAGCTGTTTTTT.

The J gene is TRBJ2-2, the V gene TRBV19; 7 positions match TRBD2. The CDR3 spans 16 residues. V was pared by 3 bases and J by 3 bases, with 7 bases of the junction left unmatched. Germline CDR1 reads LNHDA; CDR2 reads SQIVND (reference sequence). In DNA, the CDR3 is TGTGCCAGTAGTATTCTCTGGACTAGATACACCGGGGAGCTGTTTTTT. Protein: CASSILWTRYTGELFF.

In DNA form, the CDR3 reads TGTGCCAGTAAGTCGAATAGCGGGGTCACAGATACGCAGTATTTT. It codes for CASKSNSGVTDTQYF. The chain uses TRBV19 and TRBJ2-3; 8 nucleotides line up with TRBD2. Unmatched junction bases numbered 8, after V lost 7 bases and J lost 2 bases. The germline gives CDR1 LNHDA, CDR2 SQIVND (reference sequence). The CDR3 runs to 15 residues.

The CDR3 here is CASSGGGYNEQFF. Written as DNA, the CDR3 is TGTGCCAGCAGCGGCGGGGGATACAATGAGCAGTTCTTC. The chain uses TRBV2 and TRBJ2-1, with TRBD2 matching over 7 bases. Germline lookup yields CDR1 SNHLY and CDR2 FYNNEI. V trimming: 6 bases; J trimming: 4 bases; junction bases outside the gene matches: 3. The CDR3 length is 13 residues.

The chain recombines TRBV7-2 with TRBJ1-1; 8 bases match TRBD1. The germline CDR1 and CDR2 sequences are SGHTA and FQGNSA. Unmatched junction bases numbered 10, after V lost 5 bases and J lost 2 bases. This CDR3 is 16 amino acids long. CDR3 sequence (DNA): TGTGCCAGCAGCCGTCATGACAGGGGCTTCAACACTGAAGCTTTCTTT. It encodes CASSRHDRGFNTEAFF.

The gene calls are TRBV30 and TRBJ1-2; D is ambiguous. Trimming pared 3 bases from V and 4 bases from J, leaving 15 bases between. The CDR3 is 14 amino acids. Germline-derived CDR1 and CDR2 are GTSNPN and SVGIG (reference sequence). The CDR3, as DNA: TGTGCCTGGAGCTCCCCCGAGGTTCTCTATGGCTACACCTTC. This codes for CAWSSPEVLYGYTF.

Worth noting for this clone: Other DNA sequences in this specimen translate into the identical CDR3. The J gene is TRBJ2-7, the V gene TRBV5-1; D may be TRBD1 (5 bases). The CDR3 runs to 12 residues. Germline-derived CDR1 and CDR2 are SGHRS and YFSETQ. With 2 bases removed from V and 4 bases from J, the gap between germline ends came to 7 bases. The DNA of the CDR3 is TGCGCCAGCAGCTTTGACAGTTACGAGCAGTACTTC. Protein sequence: CASSFDSYEQYF.

The V gene is TRBV5-4, the J gene TRBJ1-2, with D possibly matching TRBD1 (6 bases). Per germline, CDR1 SGHNT and CDR2 YYREEE (reference sequence). V was clipped by 3 bases and J by 7 bases, with 16 bases between them. The CDR3 spans 14 residues. The CDR3 DNA follows: TGTGCCAGCAGCTCCCTCACAGGGAGCGGTGGCTACACCTTC. Translation gives CASSSLTGSGGYTF.

This chain connects TRBV5-4 to TRBJ2-1, with D possibly TRBD2 on 6 matching bases. V was trimmed by 4 bases and J by 6 bases, leaving 14 bases between them. The germline gives CDR1 SGHNT, CDR2 YYREEE (reference sequence). This CDR3 contains 14 residues. As DNA, the CDR3 is TGTGCCAGCAGCCTCCCTGGGAGGCTCAATGAGCAGTTCTTC. Its protein is CASSLPGRLNEQFF.